The 18 T cell receptor beta chains below all came from one sample that was sequenced in a study of T cells in tumors after PD-1 blockade. Measured with immunoSEQ multiplex PCR; TCRdb has only the in-frame clones, and not every one. The data show over 1,500 clones, with approximately 71% seen just once and over 12% held by the top ten. Here the sequenced sample was tumor tissue, taken before anti-PD-1 treatment. The origin of the receptors is a human donor with basal cell carcinoma.

The chain links TRBV29-1 to TRBJ2-1, with 9 bases aligning to TRBD1. Germline V gives CDR1 SQVTM, CDR2 ANQGSEA. V gave up 1 base and J gave up 4 bases; unmatched junction bases: 5. The CDR3 has 15 residues. The CDR3 DNA follows: TGCAGCGTTGAAGCTACAGGGGGCACGTACAATGAGCAGTTCTTC. This gives the protein CSVEATGGTYNEQFF.

This clone has a handful of counts. The genes are TRBV7-3 and TRBJ1-1; D is uncertain. The CDR3 totals 13 residues. Germline loops: CDR1 SGHTA, CDR2 FQGTGA. The V and J ends lost 2 bases and 3 bases respectively, with 7 bases between them. The CDR3 here is CASSLFLDTEAFF. CDR3 DNA: TGTGCCAGCAGCTTATTTTTAGACACTGAAGCTTTCTTT.

The chain employs TRBV28 and TRBJ2-3; D unresolved. The V end was cut by 3 bases, the J end by 4 bases, with 14 bases between. This CDR3 comprises 15 residues. From germline, CDR1 is MDHEN and CDR2 SYDVKM. As DNA, the CDR3 is TGTGCCAGCAGTTTTATCCTAGAAATGTCAGATACGCAGTATTTT. This gives the protein CASSFILEMSDTQYF.

This chain connects TRBV7-3 to TRBJ1-1; D remains ambiguous. The CDR3 loop spans 15 amino acids. Germline loops: CDR1 SGHTA, CDR2 FQGTGA. V was pared by 1 base and J by 1 base, with 10 bases between. The CDR3 sequence: CASSLRPAQNTEAFF. The CDR3 bases are TGTGCCAGCAGCTTAAGGCCAGCCCAGAACACTGAAGCTTTCTTT.

This rearrangement joins TRBV4-3 to TRBJ1-2; D gene uncertain. CDR1 LGHNA and CDR2 YSLEER come from the germline V gene. The CDR3 covers 13 residues. V was trimmed by 2 bases and J by 4 bases, leaving 8 bases between them. CDR3 in DNA: TGCGCCAGCAGCCAATCCGGGATCTATGGCTACACCTTC. It encodes CASSQSGIYGYTF.

V usage is TRBV6-6 and J usage is TRBJ2-7, with D possibly TRBD2 on 7 matching bases. Trimming left V 7 bases short and J 7 bases short, with 20 bases between. Per the germline V gene, CDR1 is MNHNY and CDR2 is SVGAGI (reference sequence). The CDR3 has 14 residues. CDR3 sequence: CASTPRGGGGEQYF. In DNA form, the CDR3 reads TGTGCCAGCACCCCGCGCGGAGGGGGAGGGGAGCAGTACTTC.

The rearrangement uses TRBV5-1 and TRBJ1-2; 9 nucleotides match TRBD1. The CDR3 spans 14 residues. V dropped 3 bases and J dropped 0; count of bases not matched to a gene: 0. The germline V gene encodes CDR1 SGHRS and CDR2 YFSETQ. This CDR3 is CASSWDRANYGYTF. For the CDR3, the DNA is TGCGCCAGCAGCTGGGACAGGGCTAACTATGGCTACACCTTC.

The chain joins TRBV5-1 to TRBJ1-6; possibly TRBD1 for D (5 bases). The CDR3 runs 16 residues. V was shortened by 0 bases and J by 7 bases, with 14 bases between the two germline ends. Germline values: CDR1 SGHRS, CDR2 YFSETQ. The chain's CDR3 is CASSLGAGGDNSPLHF. CDR3 bases: TGCGCCAGCAGCTTGGGTGCAGGAGGGGACAATTCACCCCTCCACTTT.

The chain uses TRBV4-3 and TRBJ2-5; the D gene is possibly TRBD2 (5 bases). V lost 0 bases to trimming and J lost 7 bases, with 12 bases between them. The germline CDR1 and CDR2 sequences are LGHNA and YSLEER. There are 14 residues in the CDR3. Written as DNA, the CDR3 is TGCGCCAGCAGCCAAGATACGGGGATCGTGACCCAGTACTTC. Translation gives CASSQDTGIVTQYF.

This sequence joins TRBV27 and TRBJ2-2; D unclear. There are 14 residues in the CDR3. V lost 2 bases and J 7 bases, leaving 11 bases between the germline ends. Germline loops: CDR1 MNHEY, CDR2 SMNVEV (reference sequence). CDR3 sequence: CASSLGVGYGELFF. DNA for the CDR3: TGTGCCAGCAGTTTAGGAGTAGGGTACGGGGAGCTGTTTTTT.

CDR3 sequence: CASTAGGYGYTF. Written as DNA, the CDR3 is TGTGCCAGCACCGCCGGGGGTTACGGCTACACCTTC. The V and J genes are TRBV12-3 or TRBV12-4 and TRBJ1-2, with D possibly matching TRBD1 (5 bases). The V and J ends lost 7 bases and 8 bases respectively, with 14 bases between them. CDR3 length: 12 amino acids.

This clone is large (0.1 to 1%) in the sample. The J gene is TRBJ1-1, the V gene TRBV4-2; D call uncertain. The CDR3 covers 14 residues. Deletions cut 1 base from V and 6 bases from J, with 12 bases between. In germline, CDR1 is LGHNA, CDR2 YNFKEQ. The CDR3 is CASSQGQGFAEAFF. The CDR3 DNA sequence: TGTGCCAGCAGCCAAGGCCAAGGTTTCGCTGAAGCTTTCTTT.

CDR3 nucleotide sequence: TGTGCCACCAGTGATCACCGGGACAGGATCTCCTACGAGCAGTACTTC. Encoded protein: CATSDHRDRISYEQYF. The V call is TRBV24-1, the J call TRBJ2-7; the match to TRBD1 covers 8 bases. V was clipped by 3 bases and J by 0 bases; unmatched bases: 6. Germline lookup yields CDR1 KGHDR and CDR2 SFDVKD. The CDR3 length is 16 residues.

This sequence joins TRBV14 and TRBJ1-6; possibly TRBD1 for D (6 bases). In germline, CDR1 is SGHDN, CDR2 FVKESK. Trimming took 7 bases from V and 7 from J, leaving 11 bases between them. The CDR3 length is 13 residues. The CDR3 coding sequence is TGTGCCAGCAAGACAGGTGACAATTCACCCCTCCACTTT. This translates into CASKTGDNSPLHF.

This sequence joins TRBV20-1 and TRBJ2-7, with 7 bases identical to TRBD2. This CDR3 region has 13 residues. Germline CDR1 reads DFQATT; CDR2 reads SNEGSKA (reference sequence). Trimming at V came to 3 bases and at J to 2 bases, leaving 4 bases not matched to a gene. Here the CDR3 reads CSASLLAAYEQYF. The DNA for the CDR3 is TGCAGTGCTAGTCTGCTAGCGGCCTACGAGCAGTACTTC.

Only one count was recorded for this clone. The chain is built from TRBV27 and TRBJ2-5; D may match TRBD1 or TRBD2 (6 bases each). Per germline, CDR1 MNHEY and CDR2 SMNVEV (reference sequence). V was shortened by 1 base and J by 1 base, with 7 bases between the two germline ends. This CDR3 region has 14 residues. The DNA of the CDR3 is TGTGCCAGCAGTTTATGGGGGGCCCAAGAGACCCAGTACTTC. Translation: CASSLWGAQETQYF.

V is TRBV5-3 and J is TRBJ1-2; D call uncertain. TRBV5-3 counts as an open reading frame of uncertain function. The CDR3 has 15 residues. The V end was cut by 1 base, the J end by 0 bases, with 10 bases between. The DNA of the CDR3 is TGTGCCAGAAGCTTGTCAGGAGCCGCTAACTATGGCTACACCTTC. Translating gives CARSLSGAANYGYTF.

J is TRBJ2-2 and V is TRBV13, with 8 nucleotides matching TRBD1. With V trimmed by 4 bases and J by 9 bases, 10 bases remained unmatched. The CDR3 covers 15 residues. The germline V gene encodes CDR1 PRHDT and CDR2 FYEKMQ (reference sequence). As DNA, the CDR3 is TGTGCCAGCAGCTCCGACAGGGGCTCTGTCCGGGAGCTGTTTTTT. It specifies CASSSDRGSVRELFF.